The source of this T cell receptor beta chain is a study of control samples from healthy donors and cancer patients. This clone was seen only once. Clones were read by immunoSEQ multiplex PCR, and TCRdb kept only the in-frame ones, dropping some. The data hold some 130,000 clones, with 75% to 95% observed a single time. The sequence derives from a man aged 40-49 years in good health. Sequences were obtained from blood.

The CDR3 here is CASRRGLALLETQYF. The CDR3 DNA reads TGTGCCAGCAGAAGGGGACTAGCACTTTTGGAGACCCAGTACTTC. V and J are TRBV5-6 and TRBJ2-5; 9 bases fit TRBD2. V shed 5 bases, J shed 5 bases, and the junction held 10 bases outside the gene matches. The germline V gene encodes CDR1 SGHDT and CDR2 YYEEEE. CDR3 length equals 15 residues.